This T cell receptor beta chain was sequenced in a study of HIV-infected patients and healthy controls. CDR3 length equals 14 residues. Trimming left V 1 base short and J 1 base short, with 10 bases between. Germline V lookup: CDR1 DFQATT, CDR2 SNEGSKA (reference sequence). TCRdb re-called the 5' RACE reads through MiXCR, storing one row per CDR3 protein. The sample lists around 62,000 distinct CDR3 sequences, 15% to 20% occurring once. This clonotype showed up many times. The V call is TRBV20-1, the J call TRBJ1-1; D might be TRBD1 (5 bases). Sequencing used CD4+ T cells from blood. The sequence was collected from a human donor in good health. CDR3 in amino acids: CSARGGQENTEAFF. The CDR3 nucleotides are TGCAGTGCTAGAGGGGGCCAAGAGAACACTGAAGCTTTCTTT.